The entry that follows covers one TCR beta chain sequence. This sample was included in a study of T cell changes during pregnancy in multiple sclerosis. Trimming removed 0 bases from V and 2 bases from J, with 11 bases in between. This CDR3 spans 15 amino acids. Germline V gene sequence: CDR1 SGHAT, CDR2 FQNNGV. Method: immunoSEQ multiplex PCR; TCRdb's copy keeps in-frame clones and lacks some. The data contain tens of thousands of clones, approximately 90% of them seen just once; the ten biggest clones take up about 0.76%. This TCR came from a female donor with multiple sclerosis, enrolled in a pregnancy study. This chain uses TRBV11-2 with TRBJ2-7; D possibly corresponds to TRBD1 (5 bases). This material consisted of CD4+ T cells from peripheral blood mononuclear cells, taken in the first trimester of pregnancy. As DNA, the CDR3 is TGTGCCAGCAGCTTAGATCTAGGCAGGGCCTACGAGCAGTACTTC. This sequence encodes CASSLDLGRAYEQYF.